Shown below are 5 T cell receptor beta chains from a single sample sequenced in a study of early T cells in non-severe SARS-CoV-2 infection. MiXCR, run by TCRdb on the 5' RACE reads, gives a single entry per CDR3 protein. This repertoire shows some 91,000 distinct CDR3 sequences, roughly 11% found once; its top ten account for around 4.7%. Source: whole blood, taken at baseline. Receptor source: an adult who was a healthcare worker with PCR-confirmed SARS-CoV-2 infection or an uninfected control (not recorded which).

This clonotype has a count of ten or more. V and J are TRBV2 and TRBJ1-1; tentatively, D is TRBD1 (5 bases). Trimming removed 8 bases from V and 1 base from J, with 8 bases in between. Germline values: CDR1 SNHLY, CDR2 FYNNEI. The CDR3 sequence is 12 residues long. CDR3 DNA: TGTGCCAGCTTAGGGGAGAACACTGAAGCTTTCTTT. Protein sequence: CASLGENTEAFF.

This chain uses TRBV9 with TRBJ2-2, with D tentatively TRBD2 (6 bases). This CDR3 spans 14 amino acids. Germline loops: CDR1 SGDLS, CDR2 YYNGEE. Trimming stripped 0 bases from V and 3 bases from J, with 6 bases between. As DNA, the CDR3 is TGTGCCAGCAGCGTAGCGGGGGACACCGGGGAGCTGTTTTTT. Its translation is CASSVAGDTGELFF.

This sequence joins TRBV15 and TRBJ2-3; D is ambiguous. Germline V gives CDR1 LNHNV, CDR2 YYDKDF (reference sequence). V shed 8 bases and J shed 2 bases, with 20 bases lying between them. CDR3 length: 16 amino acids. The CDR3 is CATLDPDRQNTDTQYF. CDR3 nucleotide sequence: TGTGCCACCCTTGACCCGGACCGACAAAACACAGATACGCAGTATTTT. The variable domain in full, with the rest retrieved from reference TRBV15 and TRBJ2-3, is DAMVIQNPRYQVTQFGKPVTLSCSQTLNHNVMYWYQQKSSQAPKLLFHYYDKDFNNEADTPDNFQSRRPNTSFCFLDIRSPGLGDTAMYLCATLDPDRQNTDTQYFGPGTRLTVL.

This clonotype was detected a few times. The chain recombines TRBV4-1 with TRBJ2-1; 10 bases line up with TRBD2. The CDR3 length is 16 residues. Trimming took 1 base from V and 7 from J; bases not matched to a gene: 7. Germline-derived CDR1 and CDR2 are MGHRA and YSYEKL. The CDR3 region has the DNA TGCGCCAGCAGCCAAGTCTCTAGCGGGAGTGGGAATGAGCAGTTCTTC. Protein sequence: CASSQVSSGSGNEQFF.

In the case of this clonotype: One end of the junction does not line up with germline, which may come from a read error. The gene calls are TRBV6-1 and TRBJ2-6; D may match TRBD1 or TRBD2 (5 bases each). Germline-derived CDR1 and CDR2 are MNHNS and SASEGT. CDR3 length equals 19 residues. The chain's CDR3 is CASSEDGGFWPSGANVLTF. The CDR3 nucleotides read TGTGCCAGCAGTGAAGATGGGGGTTTTTGGCCCTCTGGGGCCAACGTTCTGACTTTC.